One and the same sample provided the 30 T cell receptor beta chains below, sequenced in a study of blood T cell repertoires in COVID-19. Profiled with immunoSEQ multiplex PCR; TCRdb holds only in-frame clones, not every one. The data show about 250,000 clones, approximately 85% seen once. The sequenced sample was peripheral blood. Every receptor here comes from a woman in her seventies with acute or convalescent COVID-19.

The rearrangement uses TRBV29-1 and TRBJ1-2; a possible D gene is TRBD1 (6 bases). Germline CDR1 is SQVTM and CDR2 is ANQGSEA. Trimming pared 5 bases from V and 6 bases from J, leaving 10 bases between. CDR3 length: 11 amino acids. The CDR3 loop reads CSVFGQHGYTF. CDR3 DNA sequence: TGCAGCGTTTTCGGACAGCATGGCTACACCTTC.

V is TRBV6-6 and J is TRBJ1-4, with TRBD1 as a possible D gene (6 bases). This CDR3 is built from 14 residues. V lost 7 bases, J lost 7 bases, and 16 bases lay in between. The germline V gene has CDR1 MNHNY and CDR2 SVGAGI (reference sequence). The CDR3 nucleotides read TGTGCCAGCAACGAAGGGGGGGGCGGTGAAAAACTGTTTTTT. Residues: CASNEGGGGEKLFF.

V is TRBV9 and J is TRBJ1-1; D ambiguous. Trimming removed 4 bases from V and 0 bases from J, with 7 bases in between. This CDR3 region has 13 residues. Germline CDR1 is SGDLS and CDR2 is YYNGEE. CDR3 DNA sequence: TGTGCCAGCAGCCCCGAGGTGAACACTGAAGCTTTCTTT. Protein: CASSPEVNTEAFF.

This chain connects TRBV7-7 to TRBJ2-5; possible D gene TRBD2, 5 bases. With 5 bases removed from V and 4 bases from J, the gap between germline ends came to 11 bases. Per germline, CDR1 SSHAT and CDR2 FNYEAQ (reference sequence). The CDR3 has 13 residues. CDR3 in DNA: TGTGCCAGCAGCCCGACTACCGCAGAGACCCAGTACTTC. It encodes CASSPTTAETQYF. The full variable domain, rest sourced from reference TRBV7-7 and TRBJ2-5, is GAGVSQSPRYKVTKRGQDVTLRCDPISSHATLYWYQQALGQGPEFLTYFNYEAQPDKSGLPSDRFSAERPEGSISTLTIQRTEQRDSAMYRCASSPTTAETQYFGPGTRLLVL.

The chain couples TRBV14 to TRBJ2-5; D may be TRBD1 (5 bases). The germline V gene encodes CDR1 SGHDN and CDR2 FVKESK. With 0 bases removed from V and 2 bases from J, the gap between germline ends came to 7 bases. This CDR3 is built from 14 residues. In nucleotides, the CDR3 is TGTGCCAGCAGCCAAGATTACAGGCAAGAGACCCAGTACTTC. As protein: CASSQDYRQETQYF.

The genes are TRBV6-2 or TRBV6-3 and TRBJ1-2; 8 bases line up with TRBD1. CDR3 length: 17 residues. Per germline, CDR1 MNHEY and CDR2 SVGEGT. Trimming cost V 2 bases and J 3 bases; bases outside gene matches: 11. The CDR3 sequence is CASSYPLQGVFYYGYTF. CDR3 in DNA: TGTGCCAGCAGTTACCCTCTACAGGGGGTCTTCTACTATGGCTACACCTTC.

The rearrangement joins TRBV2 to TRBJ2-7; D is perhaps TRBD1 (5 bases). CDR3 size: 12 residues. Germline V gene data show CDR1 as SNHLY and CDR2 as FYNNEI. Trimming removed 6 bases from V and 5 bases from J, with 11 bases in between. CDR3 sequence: CASSVQGHEQYF. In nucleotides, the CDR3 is TGTGCCAGCAGCGTCCAGGGTCACGAGCAGTACTTC.

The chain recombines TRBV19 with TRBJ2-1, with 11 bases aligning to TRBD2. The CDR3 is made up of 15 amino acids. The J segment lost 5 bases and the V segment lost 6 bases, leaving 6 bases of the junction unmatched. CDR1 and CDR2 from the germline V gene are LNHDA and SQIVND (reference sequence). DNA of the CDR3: TGTGCCAGTAGCGGTCTAGCGGGGGGTGACAATGAGCAGTTCTTC. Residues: CASSGLAGGDNEQFF.

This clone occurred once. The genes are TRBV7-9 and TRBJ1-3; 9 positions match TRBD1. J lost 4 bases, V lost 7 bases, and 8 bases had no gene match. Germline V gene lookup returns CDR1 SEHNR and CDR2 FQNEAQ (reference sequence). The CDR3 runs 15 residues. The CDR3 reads CASTPDRGKGNTIYF. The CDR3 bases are TGTGCCAGCACCCCTGACAGGGGGAAGGGAAACACCATATATTTT. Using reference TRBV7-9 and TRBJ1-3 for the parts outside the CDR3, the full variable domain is DTGVSQNPRHKITKRGQNVTFRCDPISEHNRLYWYRQTLGQGPEFLTYFQNEAQLEKSRLLSDRFSAERPKGSFSTLEIQRTEQGDSAMYLCASTPDRGKGNTIYFGEGSWLTVV.

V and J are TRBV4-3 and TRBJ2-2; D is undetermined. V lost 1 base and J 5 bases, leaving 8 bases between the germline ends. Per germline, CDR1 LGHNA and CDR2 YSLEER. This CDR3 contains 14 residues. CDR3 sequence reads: CASSQVTLTGELFF. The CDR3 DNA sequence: TGCGCCAGCAGCCAAGTGACTTTGACCGGGGAGCTGTTTTTT.

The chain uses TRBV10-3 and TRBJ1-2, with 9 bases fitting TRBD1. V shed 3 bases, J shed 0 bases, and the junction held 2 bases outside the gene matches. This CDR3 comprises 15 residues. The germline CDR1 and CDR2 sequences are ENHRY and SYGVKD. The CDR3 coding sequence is TGTGCCATCAGTGACGGGACAGGGACTAACTATGGCTACACCTTC. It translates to CAISDGTGTNYGYTF.

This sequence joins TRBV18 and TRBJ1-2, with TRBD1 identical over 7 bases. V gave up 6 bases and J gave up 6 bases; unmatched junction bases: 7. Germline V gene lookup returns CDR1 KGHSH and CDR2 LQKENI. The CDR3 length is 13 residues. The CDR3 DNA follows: TGTGCCAGCTCCAAACCCGACAGGGATGGCTACACCTTC. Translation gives CASSKPDRDGYTF.

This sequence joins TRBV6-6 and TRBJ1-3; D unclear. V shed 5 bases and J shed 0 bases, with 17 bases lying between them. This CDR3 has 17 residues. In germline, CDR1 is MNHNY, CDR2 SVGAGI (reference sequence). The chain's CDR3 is CASSQMPGSTSGNTIYF. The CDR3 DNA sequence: TGTGCCAGCAGTCAGATGCCGGGTAGTACCTCTGGAAACACCATATATTTT.

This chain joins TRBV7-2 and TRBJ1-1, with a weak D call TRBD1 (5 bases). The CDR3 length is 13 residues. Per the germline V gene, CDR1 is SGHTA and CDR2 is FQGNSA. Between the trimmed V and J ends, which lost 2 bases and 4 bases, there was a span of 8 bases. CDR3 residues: CASSLPGPTEAFF. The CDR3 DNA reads TGTGCCAGCAGCTTACCAGGGCCCACTGAAGCTTTCTTT.

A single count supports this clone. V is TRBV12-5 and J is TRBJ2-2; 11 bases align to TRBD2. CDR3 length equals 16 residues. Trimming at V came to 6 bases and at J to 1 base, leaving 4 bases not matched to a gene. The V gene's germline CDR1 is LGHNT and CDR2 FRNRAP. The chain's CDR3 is CASGRGTSGNTGELFF. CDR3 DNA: TGTGCTAGTGGACGAGGGACTAGCGGGAACACCGGGGAGCTGTTTTTT.

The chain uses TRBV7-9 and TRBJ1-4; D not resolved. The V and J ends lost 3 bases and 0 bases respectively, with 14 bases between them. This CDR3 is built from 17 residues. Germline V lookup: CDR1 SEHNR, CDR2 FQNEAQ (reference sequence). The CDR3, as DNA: TGTGCCAGCAGCTTCGGCCCGACATTTGCAACTAATGAAAAACTGTTTTTT. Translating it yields CASSFGPTFATNEKLFF.

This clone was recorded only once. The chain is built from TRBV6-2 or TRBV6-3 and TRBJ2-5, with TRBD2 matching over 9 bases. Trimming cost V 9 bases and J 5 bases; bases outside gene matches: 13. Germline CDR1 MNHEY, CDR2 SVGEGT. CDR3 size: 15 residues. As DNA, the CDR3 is TGTGCCAGTAGACCTAGCGGGACGTTCCGGGAGACCCAGTACTTC. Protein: CASRPSGTFRETQYF.

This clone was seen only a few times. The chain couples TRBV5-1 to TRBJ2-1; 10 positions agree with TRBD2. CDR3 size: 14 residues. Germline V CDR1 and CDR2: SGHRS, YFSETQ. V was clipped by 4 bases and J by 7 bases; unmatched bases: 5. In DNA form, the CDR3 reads TGCGCCAGCAGCCCGGGACTAGCGTATAATGAGCAGTTCTTC. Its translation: CASSPGLAYNEQFF.

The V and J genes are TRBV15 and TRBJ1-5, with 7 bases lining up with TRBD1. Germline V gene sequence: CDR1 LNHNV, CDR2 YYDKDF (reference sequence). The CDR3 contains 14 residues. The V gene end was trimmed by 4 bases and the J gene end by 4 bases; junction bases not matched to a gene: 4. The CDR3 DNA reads TGTGCCACCAGCACCAGGGGGTTTAATCAGCCCCAGCATTTT. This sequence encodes CATSTRGFNQPQHF.

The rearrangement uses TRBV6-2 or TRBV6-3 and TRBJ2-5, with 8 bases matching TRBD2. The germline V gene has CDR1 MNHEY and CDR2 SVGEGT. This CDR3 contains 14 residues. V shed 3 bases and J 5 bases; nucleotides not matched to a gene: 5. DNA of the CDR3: TGTGCCAGCAGTTATCGGGGGGGCCGGGAGACCCAGTACTTC. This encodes CASSYRGGRETQYF.

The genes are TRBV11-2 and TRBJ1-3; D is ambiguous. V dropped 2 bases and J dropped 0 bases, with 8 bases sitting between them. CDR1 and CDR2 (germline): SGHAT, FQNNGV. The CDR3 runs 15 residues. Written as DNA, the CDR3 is TGTGCCAGCAGCTTAAGTCAGGTCTCTGGAAACACCATATATTTT. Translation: CASSLSQVSGNTIYF.

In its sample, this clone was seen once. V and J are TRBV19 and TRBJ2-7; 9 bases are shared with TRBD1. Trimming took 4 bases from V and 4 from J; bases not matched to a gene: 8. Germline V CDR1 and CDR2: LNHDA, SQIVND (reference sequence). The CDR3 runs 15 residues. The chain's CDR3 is CASSTYRGLTYEQYF. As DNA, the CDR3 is TGTGCCAGTAGTACCTACAGGGGGCTTACGTACGAGCAGTACTTC.

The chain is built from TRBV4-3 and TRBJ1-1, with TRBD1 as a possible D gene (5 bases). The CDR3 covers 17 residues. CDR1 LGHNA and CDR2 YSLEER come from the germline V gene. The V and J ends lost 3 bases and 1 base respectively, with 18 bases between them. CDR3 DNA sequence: TGCGCCAGCAGCCAGCTCTGGACACCCCGTGGGAACACTGAAGCTTTCTTT. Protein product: CASSQLWTPRGNTEAFF.

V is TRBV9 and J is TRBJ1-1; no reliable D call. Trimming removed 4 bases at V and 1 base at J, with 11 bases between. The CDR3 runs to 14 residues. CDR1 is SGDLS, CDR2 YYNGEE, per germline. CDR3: CASSPLAGNTEAFF. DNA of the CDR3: TGTGCCAGCAGCCCCTTAGCGGGGAACACTGAAGCTTTCTTT. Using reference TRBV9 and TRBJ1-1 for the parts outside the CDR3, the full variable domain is DSGVTQTPKHLITATGQRVTLRCSPRSGDLSVYWYQQSLDQGLQFLIQYYNGEERAKGNILERFSAQQFPDLHSELNLSSLELGDSALYFCASSPLAGNTEAFFGQGTRLTVV.

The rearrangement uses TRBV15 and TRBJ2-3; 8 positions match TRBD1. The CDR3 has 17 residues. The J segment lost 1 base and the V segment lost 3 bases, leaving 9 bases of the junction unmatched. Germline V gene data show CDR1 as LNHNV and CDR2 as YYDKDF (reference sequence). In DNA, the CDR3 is TGTGCCACCAGCAGGATCCTTGGGGGACAGGGCACAGATACGCAGTATTTT. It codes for CATSRILGGQGTDTQYF.

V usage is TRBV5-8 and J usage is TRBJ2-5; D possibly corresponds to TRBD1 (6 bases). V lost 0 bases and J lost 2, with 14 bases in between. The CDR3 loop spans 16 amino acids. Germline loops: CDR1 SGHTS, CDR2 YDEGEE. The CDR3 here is CASSLGQATRQETQYF. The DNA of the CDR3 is TGTGCCAGCAGCTTGGGACAGGCGACCCGACAAGAGACCCAGTACTTC.

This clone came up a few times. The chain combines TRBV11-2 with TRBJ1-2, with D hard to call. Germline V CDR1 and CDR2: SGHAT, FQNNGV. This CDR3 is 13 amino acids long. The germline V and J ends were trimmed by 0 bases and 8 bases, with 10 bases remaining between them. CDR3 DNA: TGTGCCAGCAGCTTAGAACCCGGAGGAGGCTACACCTTC. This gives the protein CASSLEPGGGYTF.

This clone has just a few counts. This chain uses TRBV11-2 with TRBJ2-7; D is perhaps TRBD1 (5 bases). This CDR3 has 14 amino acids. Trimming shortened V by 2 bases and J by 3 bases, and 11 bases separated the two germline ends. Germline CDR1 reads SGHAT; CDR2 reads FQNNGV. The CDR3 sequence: CASSLLVQGYEQYF. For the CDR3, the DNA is TGTGCCAGCAGCTTATTGGTGCAGGGCTACGAGCAGTACTTC.

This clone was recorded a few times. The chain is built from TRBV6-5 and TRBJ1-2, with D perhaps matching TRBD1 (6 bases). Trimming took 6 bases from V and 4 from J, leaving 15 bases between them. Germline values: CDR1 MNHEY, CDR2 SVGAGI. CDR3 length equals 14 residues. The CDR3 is CASRQTGLRYGYTF. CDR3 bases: TGTGCCAGCAGACAAACAGGGCTTCGCTATGGCTACACCTTC.

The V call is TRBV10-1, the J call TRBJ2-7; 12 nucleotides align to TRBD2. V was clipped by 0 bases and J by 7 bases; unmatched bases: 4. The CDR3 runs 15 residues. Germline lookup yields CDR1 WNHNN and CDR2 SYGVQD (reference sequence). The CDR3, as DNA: TGCGCCAGCAGTGAGTCCCTAGCGGGGGGGAAGGAGCAGTACTTC. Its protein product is CASSESLAGGKEQYF.